A selection of T cell receptor beta chains follows, all from one sample in a study of preoperative IRX-2 immunotherapy in early breast cancer. Here immunoSEQ multiplex PCR was the method, and the copy in TCRdb shows in-frame clones only, minus some. The sample holds approximately 20,000 clones, 85% seen once. The specimen was lymph node tissue, collected after IRX-2 immunotherapy. The receptor set was obtained from a human donor with breast cancer. CDR3s include the opening cysteine and the closing phenylalanine or tryptophan. A D gene is named only where the DNA matches it firmly. Clone sizes are given selectively: once, few, many, or a class where the clone is expanded.

-	TRBV18	TRBJ2-3	12	-	TGTGCCAGCTCACCAATGAGCGATACGCAGTATTTT	CASSPMSDTQYF
-	TRBV9	TRBJ2-7	14	-	TGTGCCAGCAGCGTAGAACCCATTTCCTACGAGCAGTACTTC	CASSVEPISYEQYF
-	TRBV18	TRBJ1-2	15	-	TGTGCCAGCTCACCACCTAGTAACAGGTGGGAAGGCTACACCTTC	CASSPPSNRWEGYTF
-	TRBV19	TRBJ1-2	14	-	TGTGCCAGTAGTATCGGGACATCAAACTATGGCTACACCTTC	CASSIGTSNYGYTF
-	TRBV11-3	TRBJ2-5	15	TRBD1	TGTGCCAGCAGCTTGGAAGGGACAGACCAAGAGACCCAGTACTTC	CASSLEGTDQETQYF
-	TRBV12-5	TRBJ2-6	13	-	TGTGCTAGTGTGGGGGCTGGGGCCAACGTCCTGACTTTC	CASVGAGANVLTF
once	TRBV29-1	TRBJ2-1	18	TRBD2	TGCAGTGTATCACAGGGCGCCGGACTAGCGGGAAACTACAATGAGCAGTTCTTC	CSVSQGAGLAGNYNEQFF
-	TRBV9	TRBJ1-6	12	-	TGTGCCAGCATATTGGGGTTTTCACCCCTCCACTTT	CASILGFSPLHF
few	TRBV10-3	TRBJ1-2	18	-	TGTGCCATCAGTGAGTCGATGATCATACACAAGATGAACTATGGCTACACCTTC	CAISESMIIHKMNYGYTF
-	TRBV6-7	TRBJ2-7	14	TRBD1	TGTGCCTCTCAGACAGGGGGTAGCTCCTACGAGCAGTACTTC	CASQTGGSSYEQYF
-	TRBV30	TRBJ2-3	14	TRBD2	TGTGCCTGGGAACTAGCGGGGTACACAGATACGCAGTATTTT	CAWELAGYTDTQYF
-	TRBV1	TRBJ1-5	15	-	TGCGCCAGCAGCCAGGTTGGGGGGATGGGTCAGCCCCAGCATTTT	CASSQVGGMGQPQHF
-	TRBV5-1	TRBJ2-1	15	TRBD1	TGCGCCAGCAGCTTAACCTCGACAGGGGTCGATGAGCAGTTCTTC	CASSLTSTGVDEQFF
-	TRBV1	TRBJ1-2	21	-	TGCACCAGCAGCCAAGCCGATACAACTCTCCGGGACAGGGTATGCAACTATGGCTACACCTTC	CTSSQADTTLRDRVCNYGYTF
-	TRBV28	TRBJ1-3	15	-	TGTGCCAGCAGCTGGACAGCGATCTCTGGAAACACCATATATTTT	CASSWTAISGNTIYF
-	TRBV11-3	TRBJ1-1	15	-	TGTGCCAGCAGCCCAGTGGGGGGCTGGAACACTGAAGCTTTCTTT	CASSPVGGWNTEAFF
once	TRBV7-7	TRBJ2-7	14	TRBD1	TGTGCCAGTGGGCGGGCAGGGGGCTCCTACGAGCAGTACTTC	CASGRAGGSYEQYF
-	TRBV6-8	TRBJ1-4	14	-	TGTGCCATCAGTGTCGACGGCCTTAATGAAAAACTGTTTTTT	CAISVDGLNEKLFF